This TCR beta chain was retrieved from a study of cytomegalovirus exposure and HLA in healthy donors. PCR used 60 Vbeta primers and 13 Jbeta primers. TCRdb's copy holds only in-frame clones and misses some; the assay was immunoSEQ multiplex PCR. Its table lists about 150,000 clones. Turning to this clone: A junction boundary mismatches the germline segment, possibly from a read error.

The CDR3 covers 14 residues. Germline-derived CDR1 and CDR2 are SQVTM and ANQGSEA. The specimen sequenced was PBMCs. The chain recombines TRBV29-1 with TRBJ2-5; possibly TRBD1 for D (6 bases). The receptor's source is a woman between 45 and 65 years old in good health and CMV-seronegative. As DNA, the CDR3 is TGCAGCGTTCCCACCCAGGGGAGCCAAGAGGCCCAGTACTTC. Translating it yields CSVPTQGSQEAQYF. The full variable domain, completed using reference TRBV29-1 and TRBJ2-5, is SAVISQKPSRDICQRGTSLTIQCQVDSQVTMMFWYRQQPGQSLTLIATANQGSEATYESGFVIDKFPISRPNLTFSTLTVSNMSPEDSSIYLCSVPTQGSQEAQYFGPGTRLLVL.